The 15 T cell receptor beta chains below were found in one sample sequenced in a study of blood T cell repertoires in COVID-19 (dated by TCRdb to about 2020). The method behind the library was the immunoSEQ multiplex PCR assay. TCRdb obtained this table from immuneACCESS and retained in-frame rearrangements with V and J assigned. These tables miss some clones; where compared with another copy, unresolved V genes account for less than half of the shortfall, and the remainder is unexplained. This sample lists more than 150,000 clones; approximately 87% were detected once. About 1% of the sample lies in the top ten. Sequencing input: peripheral blood. Source of these receptors: a woman between 18 and 30 years old who had recovered from COVID-19.

This clone was picked up a small number of times. CDR3 in amino acids: CAWTAKQNLWAFF. The CDR3 DNA follows: TGTGCCTGGACCGCCAAACAAAACCTGTGGGCTTTCTTT. The J gene is TRBJ1-1, the V gene TRBV30; D not certain. CDR3 length equals 13 residues. From germline, CDR1 is GTSNPN and CDR2 SVGIG (reference sequence). V lost 4 bases to trimming and J lost 11 bases, with 20 bases between them.

J is TRBJ2-1 and V is TRBV2, with TRBD2 identical over 7 bases. This CDR3 comprises 13 residues. Trimming removed 10 bases from V and 5 bases from J; junction bases left unmatched: 8. CDR1 is SNHLY, CDR2 FYNNEI, per germline. The CDR3 DNA reads TGTGCCAACACGGGACTACCAAACAATGAGCAGTTCTTC. Translation: CANTGLPNNEQFF.

The rearrangement joins TRBV14 to TRBJ2-7; D possibly corresponds to TRBD2 (6 bases). V lost 5 bases to trimming and J lost 1 base, with 9 bases between them. Germline CDR1 is SGHDN and CDR2 is FVKESK. CDR3 size: 13 residues. CDR3 loop: CASSGDWSYEQYF. The CDR3 DNA reads as TGTGCCAGCAGCGGGGACTGGTCCTACGAGCAGTACTTC.

The chain uses TRBV4-2 and TRBJ1-2; 9 nucleotides agree with TRBD1. Trimming removed 0 bases from V and 4 bases from J; junction bases left unmatched: 3. The CDR3 length is 15 residues. The germline V gene encodes CDR1 LGHNA and CDR2 YNFKEQ. CDR3 amino acids: CASSQERDRVYGYTF. The CDR3, as DNA: TGTGCCAGCAGCCAAGAACGGGACAGGGTCTATGGCTACACCTTC.

CDR3: CASSKGDFTYNEQFF. Written as DNA, the CDR3 is TGTGCCAGCAGTAAAGGGGACTTTACCTACAATGAGCAGTTCTTC. V is TRBV6-2 or TRBV6-3 and J is TRBJ2-1, with D possibly matching TRBD2 (6 bases). Trimming removed 5 bases at V and 2 bases at J, with 13 bases between. The CDR3 extends over 15 amino acids. Germline CDR1 is MNHEY and CDR2 is SVGEGT.

The V and J genes are TRBV6-5 and TRBJ1-1, with D perhaps matching TRBD1 (5 bases). The germline V gene encodes CDR1 MNHEY and CDR2 SVGAGI. Trimming took off 6 bases at V and 1 base at J, with 12 bases between the two ends. CDR3 length equals 14 residues. CDR3 nucleotide sequence: TGTGCCAGCAGGGAGGGAAGGGGGAACACTGAAGCTTTCTTT. Its protein is CASREGRGNTEAFF.

The rearrangement uses TRBV6-5 and TRBJ1-5; D not resolved. This CDR3 is built from 13 residues. V was cut by 6 bases and J by 0 bases, with 6 bases left in between. CDR1 is MNHEY, CDR2 SVGAGI, per germline. CDR3 coding DNA: TGTGCCAGCAGGGAGAATAGCAATCAGCCCCAGCATTTT. Encoded protein: CASRENSNQPQHF.

On this clone: The same CDR3 is also encoded by other DNA sequences in this sample. This sequence joins TRBV11-3 and TRBJ2-3; 7 nucleotides match TRBD1. With 3 bases clipped from V and 6 bases from J, the junction kept 6 bases outside the gene matches. Per the germline V gene, CDR1 is SGHNT and CDR2 is YENEEA. The CDR3 is 14 amino acids. CDR3 DNA: TGTGCCAGCAGCTTGGGCAGGGGGACGGATACGCAGTATTTT. This gives the protein CASSLGRGTDTQYF.

V gene TRBV2 combines with J gene TRBJ1-6, with D perhaps TRBD1 (5 bases). This CDR3 spans 12 amino acids. Trimming shortened V by 8 bases and J by 9 bases, and 11 bases separated the two germline ends. Germline loops: CDR1 SNHLY, CDR2 FYNNEI. CDR3 bases: TGTGCCAGCGTCCAGGGAGGTTCACCCCTCCACTTT. Translation gives CASVQGGSPLHF.

V is TRBV2 and J is TRBJ2-3, with a tentative D call TRBD1 (6 bases). The V gene's germline CDR1 is SNHLY and CDR2 FYNNEI. V lost 5 bases and J lost 0, with 12 bases in between. There are 15 residues in the CDR3. The CDR3 nucleotides read TGTGCCAGCAGTCAGGACAGATCTAGCACAGATACGCAGTATTTT. Protein sequence: CASSQDRSSTDTQYF.

The chain joins TRBV24-1 to TRBJ1-5; D remains ambiguous. The germline V and J ends were trimmed by 1 base and 8 bases, with 5 bases remaining between them. The CDR3 extends over 12 amino acids. CDR1 and CDR2 from the germline V gene are KGHDR and SFDVKD. The CDR3 region has the DNA TGTGCCACCAGTGATTTCGGGAAGCCCCAGCATTTT. It yields the protein CATSDFGKPQHF.

The rearrangement uses TRBV11-2 and TRBJ2-1; 11 bases match TRBD2. Germline V gene data show CDR1 as SGHAT and CDR2 as FQNNGV. J was trimmed by 12 bases and V by 4 bases; bases with no gene match: 11. The CDR3 is 15 residues long. CDR3 coding DNA: TGTGCCAGCAGCTCCGTGGGACTAGCGGCCATGGGGCAGTTCTTC. It translates to CASSSVGLAAMGQFF.

This chain links TRBV5-1 with TRBJ2-5; weak D call: TRBD1 (5 bases). Trimming stripped 3 bases from V and 1 base from J, with 10 bases between. Germline CDR1 SGHRS, CDR2 YFSETQ. This CDR3 contains 14 residues. CDR3 nucleotide sequence: TGCGCCAGCAGCTCGGGTGGGGCCCAAGAGACCCAGTACTTC. Translated: CASSSGGAQETQYF.

V gene TRBV7-2 combines with J gene TRBJ2-7; TRBD2 matches 10 bases. The J segment lost 6 bases and the V segment lost 5 bases, leaving 16 bases of the junction unmatched. Germline loops: CDR1 SGHTA, CDR2 FQGNSA. The CDR3 length is 17 residues. CDR3 in amino acids: CASSAGLAPTFPREQYF. The CDR3 bases are TGTGCCAGCAGCGCGGGACTAGCGCCTACCTTTCCCCGCGAGCAGTACTTC.

CDR3 in amino acids: CASSSPTSGSGDTQYF. CDR3 coding DNA: TGTGCCAGTAGTAGCCCCACTAGCGGGAGCGGAGATACGCAGTATTTT. This chain uses TRBV19 with TRBJ2-3; TRBD2 matches 11 bases. Looked up from germline, CDR1 is LNHDA and CDR2 is SQIVND (reference sequence). Trimming at V came to 4 bases and at J to 5 bases, leaving 8 bases not matched to a gene. The CDR3 sequence is 16 residues long.